The source of this T cell receptor (beta chain) is a study of shared clonotypes between healthy human individuals. Measured with immunoSEQ multiplex PCR; TCRdb has only the in-frame clones, and not every one. The profile shows 660,000 or so clones, around 96% of them singletons. To note about this clone: Its antigen is as yet unknown.

Terminally differentiated effector memory CD45RA+ cells were excluded by CCR7 positive selection of CD45RO-negative cells. Study-level points and caveats: Relative to their counterparts shared across all four donors, non-shared clonotypes exhibited diminished generation probabilities. Depth was large, yet rarefaction showed that sorted-subset sequencing was incomplete.

Specimen: naive CD8+ T cells sorted from blood. This receptor was identified in a woman in her 30s in good health.

CDR3 in amino acids: CASSISYEQYF. DNA for the CDR3: TGTGCCAGCTCAATCTCCTACGAGCAGTACTTC. The chain recombines TRBV28 with TRBJ2-7; D gene uncertain. The CDR3 has 11 amino acids. V was cut by 8 bases and J by 0 bases, with 5 bases left in between. The V gene's germline CDR1 is MDHEN and CDR2 SYDVKM. The full variable domain, with the rest looked up from reference TRBV28 and TRBJ2-7, is DVKVTQSSRYLVKRTGEKVFLECVQDMDHENMFWYRQDPGLGLRLIYFSYDVKMKEKGDIPEGYSVSREKKERFSLILESASTNQTSMYLCASSISYEQYFGPGTRLTVT.